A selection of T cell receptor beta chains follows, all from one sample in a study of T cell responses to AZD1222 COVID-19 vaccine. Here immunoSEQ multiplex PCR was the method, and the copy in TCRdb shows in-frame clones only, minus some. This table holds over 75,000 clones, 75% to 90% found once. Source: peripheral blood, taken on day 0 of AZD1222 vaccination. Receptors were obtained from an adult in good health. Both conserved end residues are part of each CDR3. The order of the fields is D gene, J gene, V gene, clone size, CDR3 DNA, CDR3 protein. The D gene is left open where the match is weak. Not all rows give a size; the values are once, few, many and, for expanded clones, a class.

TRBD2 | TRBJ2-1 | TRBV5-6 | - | TGTGCCAGCAGCTTGCGAGCGGGAGCCAGTGTGCAGTTCTTC | CASSLRAGASVQFF
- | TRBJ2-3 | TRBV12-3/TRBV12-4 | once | TGTGCCAGCACCAGTTTAGGGGGAGGGCAGTATTTT | CASTSLGGGQYF
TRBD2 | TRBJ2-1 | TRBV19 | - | TGTGCCAGTAGTATTGTTCTAGCGGGAGTAAACAATGAGCAGTTCTTC | CASSIVLAGVNNEQFF
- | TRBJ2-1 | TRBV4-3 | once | TGCGCCAGCAGCCAGGGGAATTGGGGGGCTTGGAACAATGAGCAGTTCTTC | CASSQGNWGAWNNEQFF
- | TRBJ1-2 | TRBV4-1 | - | TGCGCCAGCAGCCGTTCTGGGGGGCAGAGTGGCTACACCTTC | CASSRSGGQSGYTF
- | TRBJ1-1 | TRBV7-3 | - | TGTGCCAGCACTCAGAATATTAGAGGGACGGACACTGAGGCTTTCTTT | CASTQNIRGTDTEAFF
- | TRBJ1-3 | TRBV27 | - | TGTGCCAGCAGTTCCTTCACAGGGACTGGAAACACCATATATTTT | CASSSFTGTGNTIYF
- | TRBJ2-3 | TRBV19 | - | TGTGCCAGTAGTATTACGGGGGCGGGCACAGATACGCAGTATTTT | CASSITGAGTDTQYF
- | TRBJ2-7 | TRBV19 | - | TGTGCCAGTAGTCTCACCGGGACAAGCGTTTACGAGCAGTACTTC | CASSLTGTSVYEQYF
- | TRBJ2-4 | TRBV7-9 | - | TGTGCCAGCAGCTTCCCGGGGGTTGATCAGTACTTC | CASSFPGVDQYF
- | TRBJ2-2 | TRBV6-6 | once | TGTGCCAGCAGCCTACGGGGTACCGGGGAGCTGTTTTTT | CASSLRGTGELFF
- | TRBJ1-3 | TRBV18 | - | TGTGCCAGCTCACCTTATCACAGGGACTCTGGAAACACCATATATTTT | CASSPYHRDSGNTIYF
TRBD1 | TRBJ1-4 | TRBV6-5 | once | TGTGCCAGCGGAGGAACTACAGGGGGCTTTGAAAAACTGTTTTTT | CASGGTTGGFEKLFF
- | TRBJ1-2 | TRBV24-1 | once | TGTGCCACCAGTGATTCAGCCGGGACAAAAGGCTACACCTTC | CATSDSAGTKGYTF
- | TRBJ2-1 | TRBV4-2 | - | TGTGCCAGCAGCCAGCCCGTAGGGGGCAATGAGCAGTTCTTC | CASSQPVGGNEQFF
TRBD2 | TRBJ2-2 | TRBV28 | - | TGTGCCAGCAGTGGGGCGCTAGCGGTTATCGGGGAGCTGTTTTTT | CASSGALAVIGELFF
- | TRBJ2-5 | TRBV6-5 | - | TGTGCCAGCAGTTCCGAAGGATTGGAGACCCAGTACTTC | CASSSEGLETQYF
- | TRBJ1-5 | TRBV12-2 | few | TGTGCAAGTCGCTCTCAGGGGGCGATGGTTCAGCCCCAGCATTTT | CASRSQGAMVQPQHF
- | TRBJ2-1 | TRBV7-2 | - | TGTGCTAGCAGCTTAGGGACCTTCAATGAGCAGTTCTTC | CASSLGTFNEQFF
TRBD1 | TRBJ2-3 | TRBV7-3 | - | TGTGCCAGCAGCTTAAACTGGGGCAGGGGGACAGATACGCAGTATTTT | CASSLNWGRGTDTQYF